A selection of T cell receptor beta chains follows, all from one sample in a study of shared clonotypes between healthy human individuals. Sequenced by immunoSEQ multiplex PCR; TCRdb stores in-frame clones only, minus some. The sample has roughly 110,000 clones, roughly two thirds seen once. Input material: memory CD8+ T cells sorted from blood. These receptors came from a woman in her twenties or thirties in good health. CDR3s include the opening cysteine and the closing phenylalanine or tryptophan. Each record gives: CDR3 length, V gene, clone size, D gene, J gene, CDR3 DNA, CDR3 protein. The D gene is left open where the match is weak. The size entry is marked missing in some rows and otherwise reads once, few, many or a size class.

len: 14; v_gene: TRBV6-1; abundance: .; d_gene: .; j_gene: TRBJ1-5; CDR3nt: TGTGCCACCCGGGACGTTAATAGCAATCAGCCCCAGCATTTT; CDR3aa: CATRDVNSNQPQHF
len: 17; v_gene: TRBV4-2; abundance: .; d_gene: TRBD2; j_gene: TRBJ2-2; CDR3nt: TGTGCCAGCAGCCAAGAACGAGGAGGCGGGGGCACCGGGGAGCTGTTTTTT; CDR3aa: CASSQERGGGGTGELFF
len: 16; v_gene: TRBV27; abundance: .; d_gene: TRBD2; j_gene: TRBJ2-1; CDR3nt: TGTGCCAGCAGTTCAAAGACTAGCGGAGCCTACAATGAGCAGTTCTTC; CDR3aa: CASSSKTSGAYNEQFF
len: 15; v_gene: TRBV7-9; abundance: .; d_gene: TRBD2; j_gene: TRBJ2-7; CDR3nt: TGTGCCAGCAGACCCCCGGGACTAGCGGAGTACGAGCAGTACTTC; CDR3aa: CASRPPGLAEYEQYF
len: 13; v_gene: TRBV29-1; abundance: .; d_gene: TRBD1; j_gene: TRBJ2-7; CDR3nt: TGCAGCGCGTGGGGACAGGCCTCCTACGAGCAGTACTTC; CDR3aa: CSAWGQASYEQYF
len: 15; v_gene: TRBV7-9; abundance: .; d_gene: .; j_gene: TRBJ2-1; CDR3nt: TGTGCCAGCAGCTCCTCTGGTACAGGGAGGAATGAGCAGTTCTTC; CDR3aa: CASSSSGTGRNEQFF
len: 14; v_gene: TRBV7-9; abundance: .; d_gene: TRBD1; j_gene: TRBJ1-5; CDR3nt: TGTGCCAGCAGGGCCGGGACAGGGGGCCAGCCCCAGCATTTT; CDR3aa: CASRAGTGGQPQHF
len: 15; v_gene: TRBV4-1; abundance: .; d_gene: TRBD1; j_gene: TRBJ1-1; CDR3nt: TGCGCCAGCAGCCAAAACAGGGGGTGGAACACTGAAGCTTTCTTT; CDR3aa: CASSQNRGWNTEAFF
len: 15; v_gene: TRBV15; abundance: .; d_gene: .; j_gene: TRBJ2-2; CDR3nt: TGTGCCACCAGCAGCAGACTGGCGAACACCGGGGAGCTGTTTTTT; CDR3aa: CATSSRLANTGELFF
len: 13; v_gene: TRBV12-5; abundance: few; d_gene: .; j_gene: TRBJ1-1; CDR3nt: TGTGCTAGTGGTTTGGAGGGGGGCACTGAAGCTTTCTTT; CDR3aa: CASGLEGGTEAFF
len: 13; v_gene: TRBV29-1; abundance: .; d_gene: .; j_gene: TRBJ1-5; CDR3nt: TGCAGCGTGGGGACGGATAGCAATCAGCCCCAGCATTTT; CDR3aa: CSVGTDSNQPQHF
len: 15; v_gene: TRBV7-9; abundance: .; d_gene: TRBD2; j_gene: TRBJ2-7; CDR3nt: TGTGCCAGCAGCTTGATAGCTAGCGGGAGGTACGAGCAGTACTTC; CDR3aa: CASSLIASGRYEQYF
len: 17; v_gene: TRBV7-9; abundance: .; d_gene: TRBD1; j_gene: TRBJ2-1; CDR3nt: TGTGCCAGCAGCCACTGGTGGGACAGGGGTGGTTACAATGAGCAGTTCTTC; CDR3aa: CASSHWWDRGGYNEQFF
len: 18; v_gene: TRBV21-1; abundance: .; d_gene: .; j_gene: TRBJ2-7; CDR3nt: TGTGCCAGCAGCAGAACTAGCGGGAGGACCTCCCACTCCTACGAGCAGTACTTC; CDR3aa: CASSRTSGRTSHSYEQYF
len: 14; v_gene: TRBV6-1; abundance: few; d_gene: TRBD1; j_gene: TRBJ1-1; CDR3nt: TGTGCCAGCAGGACTGGGCCAGGGGGCACTGAAGCTTTCTTT; CDR3aa: CASRTGPGGTEAFF
len: 13; v_gene: TRBV29-1; abundance: .; d_gene: .; j_gene: TRBJ1-1; CDR3nt: TGCAGCGTTGAAGACGGGCTTCGTACTGAAGCTTTCTTT; CDR3aa: CSVEDGLRTEAFF
len: 15; v_gene: TRBV13; abundance: few; d_gene: .; j_gene: TRBJ1-1; CDR3nt: TGTGCCAGCAGCGGGGGAGGGGGAAGGACCGATGAAGCTTTCTTT; CDR3aa: CASSGGGGRTDEAFF
len: 15; v_gene: TRBV5-5; abundance: .; d_gene: TRBD1; j_gene: TRBJ2-5; CDR3nt: TGTGCCAGCAGCCCGAACCGACAGGGGATAGAGACCCAGTACTTC; CDR3aa: CASSPNRQGIETQYF
len: 14; v_gene: TRBV6-1; abundance: .; d_gene: .; j_gene: TRBJ1-5; CDR3nt: TGTGCCAGCAGAAGACCCCTGCGACGGGAGCCCCAGCATTTT; CDR3aa: CASRRPLRREPQHF
len: 15; v_gene: TRBV6-4; abundance: .; d_gene: .; j_gene: TRBJ2-2; CDR3nt: TGTGCCAGCAGTGACTCGGCGGAGTCGACCCGGGAGCTGTTTTTT; CDR3aa: CASSDSAESTRELFF
len: 15; v_gene: TRBV15; abundance: .; d_gene: TRBD2; j_gene: TRBJ2-3; CDR3nt: TGTGCCACCAGCAACGGACTAGCGCCCACAGATACGCAGTATTTT; CDR3aa: CATSNGLAPTDTQYF
len: 11; v_gene: TRBV11-2; abundance: .; d_gene: .; j_gene: TRBJ2-7; CDR3nt: TGTGCCAGCAGCGTAGGGGTCGAGCAGTACTTC; CDR3aa: CASSVGVEQYF
len: 15; v_gene: TRBV4-2; abundance: .; d_gene: TRBD2; j_gene: TRBJ2-7; CDR3nt: TGTGCCAGCAGCCAAGGCCCTAGCGGGGCCGGGGAGCAGTACTTC; CDR3aa: CASSQGPSGAGEQYF
len: 14; v_gene: TRBV25-1; abundance: .; d_gene: .; j_gene: TRBJ2-3; CDR3nt: TGTGCCAGCAGTGAAAGGGGCGACACAGATACGCAGTATTTT; CDR3aa: CASSERGDTDTQYF
len: 16; v_gene: TRBV7-9; abundance: many; d_gene: TRBD2; j_gene: TRBJ2-7; CDR3nt: TGTGCCAGCAGCTACTGGACTAGCGGGAGCTCCTACGAGCAGTACTTC; CDR3aa: CASSYWTSGSSYEQYF
len: 15; v_gene: TRBV29-1; abundance: .; d_gene: .; j_gene: TRBJ1-2; CDR3nt: TGCAGCGTTGAAGGTCCTCTCTCAGCTAACTATGGCTACACCTTC; CDR3aa: CSVEGPLSANYGYTF